Presented here are 26 T cell receptor beta chains from one specimen sequenced in a study of T cell repertoires in cytomegalovirus infection. A single record per CDR3 protein comes from TCRdb applying MiXCR to the reads. The data show some 940,000 distinct CDR3 sequences, around 30% seen once. Their antigens remain unidentified. This material consisted of cultured CD8+ T cells from PBMCs, taken from culture after CMV antigen stimulation. The origin of the receptors is a human donor in good health (CMV status not recorded). Some clones in this sample may be carry-over from other donors' samples.

This clonotype has a handful of counts. The chain links TRBV12-3 or TRBV12-4 to TRBJ2-1; perhaps TRBD2 as D (6 bases). CDR3 length: 14 residues. The germline V and J ends were trimmed by 7 bases and 6 bases, with 16 bases remaining between them. The CDR3 sequence is CASTQPGLSNEQFF. The CDR3, as DNA: TGTGCCAGCACCCAACCGGGACTTTCCAATGAGCAGTTCTTC.

This clonotype was recorded a few times. The CDR3 DNA is TGTGCCATCAGTGAAACAGGAACTAATTCACCCCTCCACTTT. Encoded protein: CAISETGTNSPLHF. The chain uses TRBV10-3 and TRBJ1-6; D may be TRBD1 (5 bases). The V gene's germline CDR1 is ENHRY and CDR2 SYGVKD. The CDR3 consists of 14 residues. The ends were cut back, 3 bases at V and 6 bases at J, with 9 bases in the middle.

This clonotype has more than one count but fewer than ten. The chain combines TRBV20-1 with TRBJ2-5; TRBD2 is a possible D gene (5 bases). Trimming left V 5 bases short and J 4 bases short, with 14 bases between. This CDR3 contains 13 residues. Germline values: CDR1 DFQATT, CDR2 SNEGSKA (reference sequence). CDR3 DNA: TGCAGTGCTGGAGGACCCCAGCCAGAGACCCAGTACTTC. Its protein product is CSAGGPQPETQYF.

The table lists this clonotype with a few counts. The rearrangement joins TRBV27 to TRBJ1-4; 8 bases are shared with TRBD1. Losses at the gene ends were 5 bases for V and 7 bases for J; bases not matched to a gene: 6. The CDR3 contains 14 residues. Looked up from germline, CDR1 is MNHEY and CDR2 is SMNVEV (reference sequence). The CDR3 DNA sequence: TGTGCCAGCAGTCCCGGGACAGGCCGTGAAAAACTGTTTTTT. Its protein product is CASSPGTGREKLFF. The whole variable domain, remainder taken from reference TRBV27 and TRBJ1-4, is EAQVTQNPRYLITVTGKKLTVTCSQNMNHEYMSWYRQDPGLGLRQIYYSMNVEVTDKGDVPEGYKVSRKEKRNFPLILESPSPNQTSLYFCASSPGTGREKLFFGSGTQLSVL.

This chain connects TRBV25-1 to TRBJ1-4; D unresolved. CDR3 length: 12 amino acids. Trimming cost V 4 bases and J 10 bases, with 10 bases left between them. Germline V CDR1 and CDR2: MGHDK, SYGVNS. CDR3 coding DNA: TGTGCCAGCAGTGTTAACGGAGTAAAACTGTTTTTT. Encoded protein: CASSVNGVKLFF.

This clonotype was counted between two and nine times. V gene TRBV7-8 combines with J gene TRBJ1-1; D unclear. V gave up 1 base and J gave up 4 bases, with 10 bases separating them. The CDR3 consists of 14 residues. Germline V CDR1 and CDR2: SGHVS, FQNEAQ. The chain's CDR3 is CASSLGIGSTEAFF. Written as DNA, the CDR3 is TGTGCCAGCAGCTTAGGTATCGGGTCCACTGAAGCTTTCTTT.

The chain carries TRBV27 and TRBJ1-1, with D unclear. Germline V gene data show CDR1 as MNHEY and CDR2 as SMNVEV (reference sequence). This CDR3 has 12 residues. Trimming left V 5 bases short and J 10 bases short, with 14 bases between. The CDR3 reads CASSPTGTRAFF. In DNA form, the CDR3 reads TGTGCCAGCAGTCCCACCGGAACACGAGCTTTCTTT.

This clonotype has a count of ten or more. J is TRBJ1-2 and V is TRBV7-2; D is unclear. The germline V and J ends were trimmed by 8 bases and 4 bases, with 11 bases remaining between them. Germline V gene data show CDR1 as SGHTA and CDR2 as FQGNSA. The length of the CDR3 is 12 residues. The CDR3 sequence is CASPRRPYGYTF. As DNA, the CDR3 is TGTGCCAGCCCACGGAGACCCTATGGCTACACCTTC.

In its sample, this clonotype was seen a few times. The J gene is TRBJ2-1, the V gene TRBV5-4; 10 bases line up with TRBD2. Germline CDR1 is SGHNT and CDR2 is YYREEE (reference sequence). The junction had 11 bases not matched to a gene; V was cut back by 3 bases and J by 8 bases. This CDR3 comprises 16 residues. The CDR3 here is CASSWGWLAGDYEQFF. The CDR3 region has the DNA TGTGCCAGCAGCTGGGGGTGGCTAGCGGGGGACTATGAGCAGTTCTTC.

This clonotype was recorded a few times. The gene calls are TRBV11-2 and TRBJ2-7, with a possible D match to TRBD1 (6 bases). This CDR3 is built from 13 residues. Trimming removed 4 bases at V and 4 bases at J, with 11 bases between. Looked up from germline, CDR1 is SGHAT and CDR2 is FQNNGV. The CDR3 region has the DNA TGTGCCAGCAGCTATGGTACAGGGTACGAGCAGTACTTC. Translated, it gives CASSYGTGYEQYF.

The CDR3 here is CATSAPGHSRAGELFF. CDR3 nucleotides: TGTGCCACCAGCGCTCCGGGACACTCTCGGGCCGGGGAGCTGTTTTTT. V gene TRBV15 combines with J gene TRBJ2-2, with D possibly being TRBD1 (6 bases). The CDR3 spans 16 residues. V lost 5 bases to trimming and J lost 6 bases, with 19 bases between them. Germline V lookup: CDR1 LNHNV, CDR2 YYDKDF (reference sequence).

This clonotype has only a few counts. The chain couples TRBV6-5 to TRBJ2-3; the D is unclear. Germline-derived CDR1 and CDR2 are MNHEY and SVGAGI. V lost 2 bases and J 2 bases, leaving 8 bases between the germline ends. CDR3 length equals 14 residues. CDR3 DNA: TGTGCCAGCAGTTACGGACGGCCCACAGATACGCAGTATTTT. Amino acids: CASSYGRPTDTQYF.

This chain uses TRBV7-9 with TRBJ1-1; 9 bases map to TRBD1. Per germline, CDR1 SEHNR and CDR2 FQNEAQ (reference sequence). The CDR3 has 17 amino acids. Trimming took 4 bases from V and 6 from J; bases not matched to a gene: 15. CDR3 DNA: TGTGCCAGCAGCTCGGGACAGGGTGTCCCCGTAAGGGCTGAAGCTTTCTTT. This gives the protein CASSSGQGVPVRAEAFF.

As for this clonotype: A read error may produce the germline difference seen at one junction end. The chain links TRBV4-1 to TRBJ2-5; 8 nucleotides align to TRBD2. Germline CDR1 reads MGHRA; CDR2 reads YSYEKL. The CDR3 has 17 amino acids. CDR3 residues: CASSQEGAGVNRETQYF. The CDR3 region has the DNA TGTGCCAGCAGCCAAGAGGGAGCGGGAGTGAACAGGGAGACCCAGTACTTC.

This sequence joins TRBV12-3 or TRBV12-4 and TRBJ1-2, with 7 bases lining up with TRBD1. The V and J ends lost 2 bases and 6 bases, in that order; junction bases with no gene match: 12. This CDR3 is built from 16 residues. CDR3 loop: CASSLFFGAGGNGYTF. The CDR3 bases are TGTGCCAGCAGTTTATTTTTTGGGGCAGGGGGAAATGGCTACACCTTC.

This clonotype showed up many times. This chain connects TRBV12-3 or TRBV12-4 to TRBJ1-1; D is unclear. The CDR3 extends over 13 amino acids. The V end lost 5 bases, the J end lost 4 bases, and 11 bases lay between the germline ends. The CDR3 region has the DNA TGTGCCAGCAGTCCATACGGGAGCACTGAAGCTTTCTTT. Translating it yields CASSPYGSTEAFF.

The chain links TRBV28 to TRBJ2-5; 8 bases match TRBD1. V shed 4 bases and J 2 bases; nucleotides not matched to a gene: 9. The CDR3 runs to 16 residues. CDR1 MDHEN and CDR2 SYDVKM come from the germline V gene. The CDR3: CASSYTGTGLQETQYF. As DNA, the CDR3 is TGTGCCAGCAGTTACACCGGGACAGGACTACAAGAGACCCAGTACTTC.

This clonotype was picked up many times. The J gene is TRBJ2-4, the V gene TRBV12-3 or TRBV12-4, with TRBD1 matching over 9 bases. CDR3 length: 13 amino acids. V trimming: 7 bases; J trimming: 7 bases; junction bases outside the gene matches: 5. CDR3 sequence: CASTRTGENIQYF. The CDR3 coding sequence is TGTGCCAGCACCCGGACAGGGGAGAACATTCAGTACTTC.

This clonotype was counted only a few times. The chain is built from TRBV7-9 and TRBJ1-3, with D tentatively TRBD1 (5 bases). Germline CDR1 is SEHNR and CDR2 is FQNEAQ (reference sequence). V shed 4 bases and J shed 1 base, with 14 bases lying between them. This CDR3 comprises 16 residues. The CDR3 bases are TGTGCCAGCAGCTCGGAGGAGGGGTTGTCTGGAAACACCATATATTTT. It codes for CASSSEEGLSGNTIYF.

Of note for this clonotype: A single base separates this from a much larger clone, so it may be a read error. The chain links TRBV7-2 to TRBJ2-2, with 9 nucleotides matching TRBD2. The germline CDR1 and CDR2 sequences are SGHTA and FQGNSA. CDR3 length: 15 residues. CDR3 DNA sequence: TGTGTCAGCAGCTATAGCGGGGGACAAGTCGGGGAGCTGTTTTTT. Translation: CVSSYSGGQVGELFF. Using reference TRBV7-2 and TRBJ2-2 for the parts outside the CDR3, the full variable domain is GAGVSQSPSNKVTEKGKDVELRCDPISGHTALYWYRQSLGQGLEFLIYFQGNSAPDKSGLPSDRFSAERTGGSVSTLTIQRTQQEDSAVYLCVSSYSGGQVGELFFGEGSRLTVL.

This clonotype was detected many times. The chain has TRBV7-9 and TRBJ2-5, with D perhaps matching TRBD2 (6 bases). Per germline, CDR1 SEHNR and CDR2 FQNEAQ (reference sequence). The V and J ends lost 1 base and 1 base respectively, with 19 bases between them. The length of the CDR3 is 18 residues. CDR3 protein: CASSLEARDWRSQETQYF. DNA for the CDR3: TGTGCCAGCAGCTTAGAAGCTCGGGACTGGAGGTCCCAAGAGACCCAGTACTTC.

Concerning this clonotype: Its ends do not fully match the called genes, so a read error is possible. The chain links TRBV13 to TRBJ2-5, with 9 bases matching TRBD1. Germline V gene lookup returns CDR1 PRHDT and CDR2 FYEKMQ (reference sequence). The CDR3 is made up of 13 amino acids. The CDR3 region is CASSVGTGETQYF. Here the CDR3 DNA reads TGTGCCAGCAGCGTAGGGACAGGGGAGACCCAGTACTTC.

V is TRBV12-3 or TRBV12-4 and J is TRBJ2-1, with 9 nucleotides matching TRBD1. The CDR3 totals 19 residues. The V segment lost 4 bases and the J segment 1 base; nucleotides outside the gene matches: 14. The CDR3 coding sequence is TGTGCCAGCAGTTCCGTCCCGGGACAGGGTAGAGGATCCTACAATGAGCAGTTCTTC. It is translated as CASSSVPGQGRGSYNEQFF.

A few counts support this clonotype. The genes are TRBV12-3 or TRBV12-4 and TRBJ2-1; 8 bases match TRBD2. Losses at the gene ends were 3 bases for V and 2 bases for J; bases not matched to a gene: 9. The CDR3 runs to 17 residues. CDR3 region: CASSFLVPGGPYNEQFF. The CDR3 DNA is TGTGCCAGCAGTTTCCTCGTGCCGGGGGGGCCCTACAATGAGCAGTTCTTC.

The chain carries TRBV2 and TRBJ2-5; 7 bases match TRBD1. The CDR3 length is 17 residues. Per germline, CDR1 SNHLY and CDR2 FYNNEI. Trimming cost V 0 bases and J 7 bases; bases outside gene matches: 14. CDR3 loop: CASSEARPGTAVRTQYF. CDR3 coding DNA: TGTGCCAGCAGTGAAGCGCGCCCCGGGACAGCCGTCCGGACCCAGTACTTC.

This clonotype was seen more than once but under ten times. The chain couples TRBV6-6 to TRBJ2-1; TRBD1 matches at 8 bases. The V gene's germline CDR1 is MNHNY and CDR2 SVGAGI (reference sequence). V dropped 11 bases and J dropped 7; count of bases not matched to a gene: 10. The CDR3 contains 13 residues. CDR3 sequence: CAYRPDRANEQFF. The CDR3 nucleotides are TGTGCCTATCGGCCGGACAGGGCTAATGAGCAGTTCTTC.